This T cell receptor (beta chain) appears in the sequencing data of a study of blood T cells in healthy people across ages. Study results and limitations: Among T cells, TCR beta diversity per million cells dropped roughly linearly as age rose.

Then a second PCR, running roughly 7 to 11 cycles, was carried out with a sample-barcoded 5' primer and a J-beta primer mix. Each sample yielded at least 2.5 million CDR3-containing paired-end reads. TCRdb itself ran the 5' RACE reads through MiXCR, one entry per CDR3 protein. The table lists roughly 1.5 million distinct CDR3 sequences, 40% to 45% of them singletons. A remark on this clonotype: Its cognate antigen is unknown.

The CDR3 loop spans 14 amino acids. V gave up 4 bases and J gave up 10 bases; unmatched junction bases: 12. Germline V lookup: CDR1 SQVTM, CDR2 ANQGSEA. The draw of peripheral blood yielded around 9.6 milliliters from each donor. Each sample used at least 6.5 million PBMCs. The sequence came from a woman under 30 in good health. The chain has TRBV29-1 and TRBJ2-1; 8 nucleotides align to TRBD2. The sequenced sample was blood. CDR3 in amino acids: CSVAGSGDPTEQFF. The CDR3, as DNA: TGCAGCGTTGCGGGTAGCGGGGATCCAACGGAGCAGTTCTTC.